Below, 26 T cell receptor beta chains from the same sample are listed, as sequenced in a study of monozygotic twins with inflammatory bowel disease. TCRdb re-called the 5' RACE reads, yielding one record per CDR3 amino acid sequence without DNA. The sample totals 300,000 to 450,000 distinct CDR3 sequences. The sequenced material came from blood. These receptors all stem from a human donor with ulcerative colitis or Crohn's disease, or a healthy co-twin of an affected twin (not recorded which).

J is TRBJ2-7 and V is TRBV4-3; the TCRdb D gene call, TRBD2, has no DNA to confirm it. There are 16 residues in the CDR3. Per germline, CDR1 LGHNA and CDR2 YSLEER. The CDR3: CASSQEPGTDTYEQYF.

J is TRBJ1-1 and V is TRBV7-8; TCRdb's D gene call, TRBD1, goes unchecked for lack of DNA. Germline CDR1 reads SGHVS; CDR2 reads FQNEAQ. The CDR3 length is 16 residues. The CDR3 sequence: CASSYTGQGASTEAFF.

CDR3 protein: CASSHGTGYEQYF. The chain recombines TRBV4-3 with TRBJ2-7; TCRdb reports TRBD1, a call that lacks DNA to check it against. CDR3 size: 13 residues. CDR1 and CDR2 (germline): LGHNA, YSLEER.

The J gene is TRBJ2-5, the V gene TRBV29-1. The CDR3 length is 12 residues. Per the germline V gene, CDR1 is SQVTM and CDR2 is ANQGSEA. This CDR3 reads CSVEDMEETQYF.

The chain has TRBV5-1 and TRBJ2-7; as DNA is missing, the TRBD2 call by TCRdb cannot be tested. Germline V CDR1 and CDR2: SGHRS, YFSETQ. The CDR3 is 14 amino acids. CDR3 sequence reads: CASSSGRTNYEQYF.

The J gene is TRBJ1-2, the V gene TRBV30. This CDR3 region has 14 residues. Germline lookup yields CDR1 GTSNPN and CDR2 SVGIG (reference sequence). The CDR3 sequence is CAWSILTANYGYTF.

The CDR3 region is CASINTDTQYF. V usage is TRBV12-1 and J usage is TRBJ2-3. TRBV12-1 is an annotated pseudogene. This CDR3 comprises 11 residues.

The J gene is TRBJ2-3, the V gene TRBV11-2; the TCRdb D gene call, TRBD2, has no DNA to confirm it. The CDR3 sequence is 18 residues long. The germline CDR1 and CDR2 sequences are SGHAT and FQNNGV. CDR3 residues: CASSLELAGGFRTDTQYF.

The chain has TRBV2 and TRBJ1-6; the TCRdb call, TRBD1, lacks DNA for checking. This CDR3 is built from 15 residues. Per germline, CDR1 SNHLY and CDR2 FYNNEI. The CDR3 reads CASSGDRGGYSPLHF.

The J gene is TRBJ2-4, the V gene TRBV7-2; as DNA is missing, the TRBD1 call by TCRdb cannot be tested. The CDR3 spans 15 residues. Germline loops: CDR1 SGHTA, CDR2 FQGNSA. The CDR3 sequence: CASSPRGLAKNIQYF.

The CDR3 sequence: CASSITGAGGYYNEQFF. This rearrangement joins TRBV6-2 or TRBV6-3 to TRBJ2-1; TCRdb picks TRBD1, but there is no DNA to check that call. The CDR3 runs 17 residues. Germline V gene sequence: CDR1 MNHEY, CDR2 SVGEGT.

The rearrangement links TRBV5-6 to TRBJ2-2; TCRdb's D gene call, TRBD1, goes unchecked for lack of DNA. The CDR3 sequence is 15 residues long. The germline CDR1 and CDR2 sequences are SGHDT and YYEEEE. The CDR3 loop is CASSLVLTGPGELFF.

The chain recombines TRBV5-1 with TRBJ1-3; the TCRdb call, TRBD1, lacks DNA for checking. Germline CDR1 and CDR2: SGHRS and YFSETQ. The CDR3 sequence is 13 residues long. CDR3 residues: CASSRDGGNTIYF.

The chain uses TRBV6-2 or TRBV6-3 and TRBJ2-6. The CDR3 spans 13 residues. Germline values: CDR1 MNHEY, CDR2 SVGEGT. CDR3 sequence: CASGLTGANVLTF.

The chain recombines TRBV6-1 with TRBJ2-7; TCRdb's assignment of TRBD2 cannot be checked, as there is no DNA. Germline CDR1 is MNHNS and CDR2 is SASEGT. CDR3 length: 14 residues. The CDR3 region is CASSVVAIGFEQYF.

The rearrangement uses TRBV14 and TRBJ2-5. This CDR3 has 13 amino acids. Germline CDR1 and CDR2: SGHDN and FVKESK. CDR3 in amino acids: CASSQDAWETQYF.

The rearrangement joins TRBV4-3 to TRBJ2-2. From germline, CDR1 is LGHNA and CDR2 YSLEER. The CDR3 consists of 16 residues. The CDR3 here is CASSLPTAGNTGELFF.

The chain combines TRBV7-9 with TRBJ2-7; no DNA is available, so the TRBD1 call from TCRdb remains unchecked. The germline CDR1 and CDR2 sequences are SEHNR and FQNEAQ (reference sequence). This CDR3 is 14 amino acids long. The CDR3 sequence: CASSTGTEFEKQYF.

The chain has TRBV18 and TRBJ2-1; TCRdb's D call, TRBD1, is unchecked because there is no DNA. This CDR3 spans 14 amino acids. Germline V gene lookup returns CDR1 KGHSH and CDR2 LQKENI. CDR3 protein: CASSPLTGADKQFF.

The genes are TRBV30 and TRBJ2-2. Germline V lookup: CDR1 GTSNPN, CDR2 SVGIG (reference sequence). CDR3 length: 14 residues. The CDR3 spells CASDEIGDTGELFF.

The chain employs TRBV10-3 and TRBJ2-5; absent DNA, TCRdb's TRBD2 call cannot be checked. The germline V gene encodes CDR1 ENHRY and CDR2 SYGVKD. This CDR3 contains 16 residues. The CDR3 protein is CAISELTGAQQETQYF.

This chain connects TRBV20-1 to TRBJ2-1. There are 11 residues in the CDR3. Per germline, CDR1 DFQATT and CDR2 SNEGSKA (reference sequence). This chain's CDR3 is CSAITYNEQFF.

This rearrangement joins TRBV18 to TRBJ2-7. The V gene's germline CDR1 is KGHSH and CDR2 LQKENI. This CDR3 is 14 amino acids long. CDR3 sequence reads: CASSSWGTGYEQYF.

The chain recombines TRBV4-3 with TRBJ1-1; checking the TCRdb D call of TRBD1 is not possible without DNA. This CDR3 contains 18 residues. Germline loops: CDR1 LGHNA, CDR2 YSLEER. The CDR3 reads CASSFGTGAVRMNTEAFF.

This chain uses TRBV6-1 with TRBJ2-1. This CDR3 comprises 14 residues. The germline CDR1 and CDR2 sequences are MNHNS and SASEGT. CDR3 sequence: CASSTRDLHNEQFF.

The rearrangement uses TRBV12-3 or TRBV12-4 and TRBJ1-1; with no DNA, the TCRdb D assignment of TRBD1 cannot be verified. There are 12 residues in the CDR3. This CDR3 is CASSLGHRKAFF.